Listed below are T cell receptor beta chains from one sample, sequenced in a study of breast tumors, draining lymph nodes, adjacent tissues. TCRdb re-derived calls from the multiplex PCR reads in MiXCR, one entry per CDR3 protein. The sample comprises some 49,000 distinct CDR3 sequences, about 21% of which are singletons, and about 8% rests with the top ten. The sequenced material came from breast tumor tissue. All receptors derive from a female donor with breast cancer. Some clones in this sample may be carry-over from other donors' samples. Each CDR3 is given without its conserved first and last residue.

j_gene,v_gene,CDR3aa
TRBJ2-7,TRBV5-5,ASSLVGYEQY
TRBJ2-7,TRBV3-1,ASSQGPGEQY
TRBJ2-7,TRBV2,ASSLAAGEIYEQY
TRBJ1-1,TRBV11-1,ASSPRILVATEAF
TRBJ1-4,TRBV7-9,ASSFAGVSDEKLF
TRBJ2-3,TRBV3-1,ASSRAPDTQY
TRBJ2-5,TRBV7-9,ASSPGGSGVKTQY
TRBJ2-2,TRBV4-1,ASSQEGLTGELF
TRBJ2-7,TRBV6-1,ASSASAGAQYEQY
TRBJ1-6,TRBV6-6,ASSTDASSPLH
TRBJ2-7,TRBV20-1,SVIVAGGPDSYEQY
TRBJ2-1,TRBV7-9,ASSPPGTRGNNEQF
TRBJ2-2,TRBV5-1,AGSLGTNTGELF
TRBJ1-2,TRBV7-9,ASSLEAGGRGYT
TRBJ2-3,TRBV5-5,ASSLMWQGASGVTDTQY
TRBJ2-1,TRBV12-3/TRBV12-4,ASSLAVRIVGTSLYWGHEQF
TRBJ2-1,TRBV5-4,ASSSLGGSGNNEQF
TRBJ2-1,TRBV19,ASTFLTYRDEEYNEQF
TRBJ2-7,TRBV27,ASKGGLAYEQY
TRBJ2-4,TRBV7-8,ASSLLGTGNIQY
TRBJ2-5,TRBV6-1,ASSEGVPQETQY
TRBJ2-3,TRBV2,ASSGRAGAPPDTDTQY
TRBJ2-5,TRBV7-9,ASSRRETQY
TRBJ1-6,TRBV5-1,ASSLARAASPLH
TRBJ2-1,TRBV6-2/TRBV6-3,ASSQFLAGANEQF
TRBJ1-2,TRBV3-1,ASSQDGLFGHNYT
TRBJ2-2,TRBV4-1,ASSQGRTENTGELF
TRBJ1-4,TRBV14,ASSQGGTIGGKLF
TRBJ2-7,TRBV4-1,ASSPHRGDLPYEQY